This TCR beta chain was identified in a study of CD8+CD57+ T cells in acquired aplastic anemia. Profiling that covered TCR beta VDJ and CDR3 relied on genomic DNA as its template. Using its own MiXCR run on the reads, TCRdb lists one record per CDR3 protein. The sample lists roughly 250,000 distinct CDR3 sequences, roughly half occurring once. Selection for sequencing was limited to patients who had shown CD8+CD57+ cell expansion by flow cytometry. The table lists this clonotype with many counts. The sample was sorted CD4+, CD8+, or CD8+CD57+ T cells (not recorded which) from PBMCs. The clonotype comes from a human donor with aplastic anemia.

The CDR3 protein is CASSYRRADTEQYF. For the CDR3, the DNA is TGCGCCAGCAGCTACCGCAGGGCAGATACCGAGCAGTACTTC. This rearrangement joins TRBV5-1 to TRBJ2-7; D is possibly TRBD1 (5 bases). Germline V CDR1 and CDR2: SGHRS, YFSETQ. V was cut by 3 bases and J by 6 bases, with 16 bases left in between. This CDR3 spans 14 amino acids.